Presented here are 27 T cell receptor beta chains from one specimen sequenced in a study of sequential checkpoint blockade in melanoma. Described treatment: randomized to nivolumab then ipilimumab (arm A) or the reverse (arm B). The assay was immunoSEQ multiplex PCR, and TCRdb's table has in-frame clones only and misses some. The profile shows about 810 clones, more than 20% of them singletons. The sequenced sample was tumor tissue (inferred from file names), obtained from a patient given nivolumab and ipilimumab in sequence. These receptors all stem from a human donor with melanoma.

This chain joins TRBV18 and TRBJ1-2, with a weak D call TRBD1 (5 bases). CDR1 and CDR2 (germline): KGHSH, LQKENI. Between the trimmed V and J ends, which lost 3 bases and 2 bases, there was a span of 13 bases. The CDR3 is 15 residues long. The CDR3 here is CASSPAQALNYGYTF. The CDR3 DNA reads TGTGCCAGCTCACCGGCACAGGCACTAAACTATGGCTACACCTTC.

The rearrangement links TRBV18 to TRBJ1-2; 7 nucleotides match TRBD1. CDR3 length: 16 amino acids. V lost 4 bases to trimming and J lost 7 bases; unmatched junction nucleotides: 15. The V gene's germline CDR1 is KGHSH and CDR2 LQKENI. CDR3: CASSLGRQGVTGGYTF. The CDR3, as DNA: TGTGCCAGCTCACTAGGCCGACAGGGCGTGACGGGTGGCTACACCTTC.

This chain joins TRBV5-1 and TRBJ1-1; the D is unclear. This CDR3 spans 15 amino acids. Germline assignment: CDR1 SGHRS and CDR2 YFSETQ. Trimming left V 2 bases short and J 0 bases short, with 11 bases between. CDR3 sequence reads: CASSLFFSMNTEAFF. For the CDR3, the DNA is TGCGCCAGCAGCTTATTCTTCAGCATGAACACTGAAGCTTTCTTT.

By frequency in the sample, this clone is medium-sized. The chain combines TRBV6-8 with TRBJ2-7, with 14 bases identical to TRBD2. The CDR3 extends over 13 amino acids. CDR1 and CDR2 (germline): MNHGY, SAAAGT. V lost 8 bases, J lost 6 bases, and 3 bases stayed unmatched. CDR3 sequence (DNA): TGTGCCAGCGCGGGACTAGCGGGAGTCGAGCAGTACTTC. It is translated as CASAGLAGVEQYF.

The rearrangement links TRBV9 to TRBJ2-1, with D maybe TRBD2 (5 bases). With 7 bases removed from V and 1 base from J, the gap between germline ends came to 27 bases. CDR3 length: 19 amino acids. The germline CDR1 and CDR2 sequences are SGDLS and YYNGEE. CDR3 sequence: CASGLQSSWSLGSYNEQFF. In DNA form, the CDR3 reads TGTGCCAGCGGTCTTCAGTCTAGCTGGTCGTTAGGGTCCTACAATGAGCAGTTCTTC.

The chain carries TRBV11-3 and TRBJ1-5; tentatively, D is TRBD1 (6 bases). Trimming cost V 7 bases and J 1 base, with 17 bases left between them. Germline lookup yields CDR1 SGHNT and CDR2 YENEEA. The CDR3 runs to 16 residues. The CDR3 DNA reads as TGTGCCAGCACATTAACAGGGAGCCTCAGCAATCAGCCCCAGCATTTT. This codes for CASTLTGSLSNQPQHF.

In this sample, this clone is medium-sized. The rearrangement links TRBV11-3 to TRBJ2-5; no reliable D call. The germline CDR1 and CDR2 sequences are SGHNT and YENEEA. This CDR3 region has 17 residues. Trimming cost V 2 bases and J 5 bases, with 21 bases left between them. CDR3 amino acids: CASSLQGRGVKVETQYF. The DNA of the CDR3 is TGTGCCAGCAGCTTACAAGGGCGTGGAGTTAAGGTTGAGACCCAGTACTTC.

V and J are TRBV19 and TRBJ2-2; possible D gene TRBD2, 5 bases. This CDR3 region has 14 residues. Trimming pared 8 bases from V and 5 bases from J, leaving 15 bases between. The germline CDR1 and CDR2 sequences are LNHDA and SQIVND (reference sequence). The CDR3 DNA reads TGTGCCAGTTTTCGGGGAGACCGAACCGGGGAGCTGTTTTTT. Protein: CASFRGDRTGELFF.

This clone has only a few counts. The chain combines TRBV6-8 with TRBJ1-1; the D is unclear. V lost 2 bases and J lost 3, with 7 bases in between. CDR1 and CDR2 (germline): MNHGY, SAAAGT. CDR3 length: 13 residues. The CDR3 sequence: CASSYALDTEAFF. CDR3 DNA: TGTGCCAGCAGTTACGCCCTGGACACTGAAGCTTTCTTT.

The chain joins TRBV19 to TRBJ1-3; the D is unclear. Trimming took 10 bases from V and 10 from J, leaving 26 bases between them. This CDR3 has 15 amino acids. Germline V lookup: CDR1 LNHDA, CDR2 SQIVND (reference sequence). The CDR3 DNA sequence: TGTGCCACCCGAGGAGAGAGTCTGGGAGACGGGACCATATATTTT. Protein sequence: CATRGESLGDGTIYF.

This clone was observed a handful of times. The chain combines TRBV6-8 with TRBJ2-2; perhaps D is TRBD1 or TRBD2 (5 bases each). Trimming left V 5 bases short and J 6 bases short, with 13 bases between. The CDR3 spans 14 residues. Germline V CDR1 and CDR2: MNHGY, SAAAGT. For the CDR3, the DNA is TGTGCCAGCAGTCCCTGGGGGAGTGCCGGGGAGCTGTTTTTT. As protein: CASSPWGSAGELFF.

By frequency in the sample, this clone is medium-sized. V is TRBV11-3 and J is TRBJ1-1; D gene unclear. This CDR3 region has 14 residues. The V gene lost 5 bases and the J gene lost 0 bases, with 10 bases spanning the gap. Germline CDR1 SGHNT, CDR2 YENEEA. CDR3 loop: CASSRGGMNTEAFF. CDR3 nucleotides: TGTGCCAGCAGCCGGGGAGGTATGAACACTGAAGCTTTCTTT.

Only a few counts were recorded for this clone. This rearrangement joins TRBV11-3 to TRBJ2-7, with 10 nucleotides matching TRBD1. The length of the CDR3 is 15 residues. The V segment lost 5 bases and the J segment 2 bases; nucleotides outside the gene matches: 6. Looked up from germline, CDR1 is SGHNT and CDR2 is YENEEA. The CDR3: CASSAGQGSPYEQYF. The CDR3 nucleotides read TGTGCCAGCAGCGCGGGACAGGGGTCCCCCTACGAGCAGTACTTC.

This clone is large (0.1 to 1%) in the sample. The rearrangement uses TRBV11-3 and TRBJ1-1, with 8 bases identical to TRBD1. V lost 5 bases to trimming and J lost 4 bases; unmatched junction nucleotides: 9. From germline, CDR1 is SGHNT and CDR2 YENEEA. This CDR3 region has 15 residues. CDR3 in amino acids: CASSAWTGSSTEAFF. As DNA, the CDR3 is TGTGCCAGCAGCGCCTGGACAGGGTCTAGCACTGAAGCTTTCTTT.

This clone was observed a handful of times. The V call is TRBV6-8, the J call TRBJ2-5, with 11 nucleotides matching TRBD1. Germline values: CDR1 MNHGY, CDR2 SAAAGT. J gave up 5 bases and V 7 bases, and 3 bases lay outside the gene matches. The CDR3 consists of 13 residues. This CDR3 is CASMRDRGETQYF. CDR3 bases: TGTGCCAGCATGAGGGACAGGGGGGAGACCCAGTACTTC.

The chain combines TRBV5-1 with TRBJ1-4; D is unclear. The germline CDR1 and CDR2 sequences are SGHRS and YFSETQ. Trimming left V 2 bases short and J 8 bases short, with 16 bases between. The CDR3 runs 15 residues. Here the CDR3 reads CASSFTATGREKLFF. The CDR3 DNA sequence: TGCGCCAGCAGCTTCACAGCAACCGGGAGGGAAAAACTGTTTTTT.

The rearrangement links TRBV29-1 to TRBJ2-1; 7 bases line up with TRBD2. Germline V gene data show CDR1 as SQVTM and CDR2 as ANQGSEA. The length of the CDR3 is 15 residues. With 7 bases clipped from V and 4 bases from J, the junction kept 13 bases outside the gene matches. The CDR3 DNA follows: TGCAGCGGGACGGGGGACCCCGGGGGGTACAATGAGCAGTTCTTC. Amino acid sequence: CSGTGDPGGYNEQFF.

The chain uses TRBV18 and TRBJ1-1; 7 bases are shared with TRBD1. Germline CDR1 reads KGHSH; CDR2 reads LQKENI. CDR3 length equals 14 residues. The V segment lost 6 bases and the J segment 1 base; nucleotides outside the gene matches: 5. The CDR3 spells CASSNRTGNTEAFF. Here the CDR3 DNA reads TGTGCCAGCTCGAACCGGACAGGGAACACTGAAGCTTTCTTT.

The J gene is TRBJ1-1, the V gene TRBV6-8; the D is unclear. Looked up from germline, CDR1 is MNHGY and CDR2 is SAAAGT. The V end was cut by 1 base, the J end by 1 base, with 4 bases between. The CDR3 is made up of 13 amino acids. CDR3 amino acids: CASSYWENTEAFF. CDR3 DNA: TGTGCCAGCAGTTACTGGGAGAACACTGAAGCTTTCTTT.

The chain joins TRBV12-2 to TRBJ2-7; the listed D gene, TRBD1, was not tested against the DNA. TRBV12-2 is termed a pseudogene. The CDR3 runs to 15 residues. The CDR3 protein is CASRGQGRTLNEQYF. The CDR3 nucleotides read TGTGCCAGTAGGGGACAGGGAAGGACCTTAAACGAGCAGTACTTC.

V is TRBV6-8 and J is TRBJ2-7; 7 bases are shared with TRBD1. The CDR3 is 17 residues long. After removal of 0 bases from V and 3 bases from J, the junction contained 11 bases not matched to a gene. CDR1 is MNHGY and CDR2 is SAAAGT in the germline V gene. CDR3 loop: CASSYSDTDRVRYEQYF. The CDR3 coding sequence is TGTGCCAGCAGTTACTCGGACACTGACAGGGTACGCTACGAGCAGTACTTC.

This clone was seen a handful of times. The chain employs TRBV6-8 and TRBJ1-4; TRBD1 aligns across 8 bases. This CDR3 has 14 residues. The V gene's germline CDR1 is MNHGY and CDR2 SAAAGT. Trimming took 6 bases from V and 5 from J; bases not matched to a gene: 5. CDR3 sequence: CASSDRGGNEKLFF. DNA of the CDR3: TGTGCCAGCAGCGACAGGGGAGGGAATGAAAAACTGTTTTTT.

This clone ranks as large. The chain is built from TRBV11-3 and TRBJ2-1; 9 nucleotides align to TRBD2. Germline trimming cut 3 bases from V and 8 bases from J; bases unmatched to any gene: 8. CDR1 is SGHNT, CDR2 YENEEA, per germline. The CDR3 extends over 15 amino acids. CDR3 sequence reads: CASSFVAGGLDEQFF. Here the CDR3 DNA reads TGTGCCAGCAGCTTTGTGGCGGGGGGGCTTGATGAGCAGTTCTTC.

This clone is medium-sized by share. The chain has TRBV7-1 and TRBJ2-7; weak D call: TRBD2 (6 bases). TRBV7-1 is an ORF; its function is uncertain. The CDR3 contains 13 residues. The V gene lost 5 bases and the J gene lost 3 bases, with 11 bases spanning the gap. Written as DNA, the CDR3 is TGTGCCAGCAGCCCGGGAGTACTCTACGAGCAGTACTTC. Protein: CASSPGVLYEQYF.

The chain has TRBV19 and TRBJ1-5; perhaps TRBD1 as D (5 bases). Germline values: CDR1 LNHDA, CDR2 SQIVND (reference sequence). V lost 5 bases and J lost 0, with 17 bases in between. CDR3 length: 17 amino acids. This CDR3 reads CASSSTPQAASNQPQHF. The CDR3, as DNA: TGTGCCAGTAGTTCGACCCCACAGGCTGCTAGCAATCAGCCCCAGCATTTT. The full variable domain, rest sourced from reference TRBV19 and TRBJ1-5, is DGGITQSPKYLFRKEGQNVTLSCEQNLNHDAMYWYRQDPGQGLRLIYYSQIVNDFQKGDIAEGYSVSREKKESFPLTVTSAQKNPTAFYLCASSSTPQAASNQPQHFGDGTRLSIL.

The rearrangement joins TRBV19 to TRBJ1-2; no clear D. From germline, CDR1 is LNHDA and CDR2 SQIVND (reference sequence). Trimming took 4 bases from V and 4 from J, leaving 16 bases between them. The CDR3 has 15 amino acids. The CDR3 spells CASSNGGHVAYGYTF. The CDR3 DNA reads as TGTGCCAGTAGTAACGGCGGTCACGTCGCCTATGGCTACACCTTC.

CDR3 protein: CASRPLAGVNEQFF. CDR3 in DNA: TGTGCCAGCAGACCTCTCGCGGGGGTTAATGAGCAGTTCTTC. The chain recombines TRBV25-1 with TRBJ2-1, with 7 bases matching TRBD2. The CDR3 has 14 residues. V shed 6 bases, J shed 7 bases, and the junction held 9 bases outside the gene matches. The germline gives CDR1 MGHDK, CDR2 SYGVNS.